Shown below are 8 T cell receptor beta chains from a single sample sequenced in a study of early T cells in non-severe SARS-CoV-2 infection. TCRdb re-called the 5' RACE reads with MiXCR, one entry per CDR3 protein. This table holds over 60,000 distinct CDR3 sequences, less than 15% found once. The sample consisted of whole blood. The receptors derive from an adult who was a healthcare worker with PCR-confirmed SARS-CoV-2 infection or an uninfected control (not recorded which).

This clonotype has a handful of counts. This chain's CDR3 is CASSQTGTENYEQYF. As DNA, the CDR3 is TGTGCCAGCAGCCAGACCGGGACAGAGAACTACGAGCAGTACTTC. V and J are TRBV3-1 and TRBJ2-7; 7 nucleotides match TRBD1. Germline assignment: CDR1 LGHDT and CDR2 YNNKEL (reference sequence). CDR3 size: 15 residues. Trimming cost V 3 bases and J 3 bases; bases outside gene matches: 8.

This rearrangement joins TRBV7-2 to TRBJ2-3; TRBD2 is a possible D gene (5 bases). V was pared by 1 base and J by 5 bases, with 7 bases between. This CDR3 comprises 13 residues. The V gene's germline CDR1 is SGHTA and CDR2 FQGNSA. This CDR3 reads CASSLGTVDTQYF. Written as DNA, the CDR3 is TGTGCCAGCAGCTTAGGGACTGTAGATACGCAGTATTTT.

This chain uses TRBV29-1 with TRBJ2-1; TRBD2 matches at 8 bases. Per germline, CDR1 SQVTM and CDR2 ANQGSEA. The CDR3 consists of 16 residues. Losses at the gene ends were 3 bases for V and 2 bases for J; bases not matched to a gene: 9. CDR3 amino acids: CSVDTRGGPPYNEQFF. CDR3 sequence (DNA): TGCAGCGTTGATACCCGGGGGGGGCCTCCCTACAATGAGCAGTTCTTC.

In its sample, this clonotype was seen a few times. The chain recombines TRBV5-1 with TRBJ2-5; D is unclear. The germline CDR1 and CDR2 sequences are SGHRS and YFSETQ. The CDR3 is made up of 13 amino acids. The ends were cut back, 0 bases at V and 7 bases at J, with 10 bases in the middle. The CDR3 loop reads CASSLDTVGTQYF. CDR3 in DNA: TGCGCCAGCAGCTTGGATACAGTCGGGACCCAGTACTTC.

This clonotype was found a few times. The V gene is TRBV6-6, the J gene TRBJ2-4; D is undetermined. Deletions cut 10 bases from V and 5 bases from J, with 12 bases between. In germline, CDR1 is MNHNY, CDR2 SVGAGI (reference sequence). The CDR3 consists of 12 residues. The CDR3 spells CATNMGQNIQYF. The CDR3 DNA sequence: TGTGCCACCAATATGGGTCAAAACATTCAGTACTTC.

This clonotype was picked up a small number of times. The chain is built from TRBV5-1 and TRBJ1-2; D gene ambiguous. This CDR3 region has 14 residues. Germline CDR1 SGHRS, CDR2 YFSETQ. V gave up 0 bases and J gave up 4 bases, with 10 bases separating them. CDR3 sequence reads: CASSLAGRFYGYTF. Written as DNA, the CDR3 is TGCGCCAGCAGCTTGGCCGGCAGATTCTATGGCTACACCTTC.

This clonotype has more than one count but fewer than ten. The rearrangement uses TRBV12-3 or TRBV12-4 and TRBJ1-2; tentative D call: TRBD1 (5 bases). V was trimmed by 6 bases and J by 4 bases, leaving 12 bases between them. CDR3 length: 13 residues. The CDR3 sequence: CASSWDVVYGYTF. The DNA of the CDR3 is TGTGCCAGCAGCTGGGACGTGGTCTATGGCTACACCTTC.

This clonotype was observed at least ten times. This chain uses TRBV5-5 with TRBJ1-1; no definite D call. There are 13 residues in the CDR3. Germline CDR1 SGHKS, CDR2 YYEKEE (reference sequence). The V end was cut by 2 bases, the J end by 3 bases, with 8 bases between. The CDR3 spells CASSLIGDTEAFF. CDR3 DNA sequence: TGTGCCAGCAGCTTAATAGGCGACACTGAAGCTTTCTTT. The variable domain in full, completed from reference TRBV5-5 and TRBJ1-1, reads DAGVTQSPTHLIKTRGQQVTLRCSPISGHKSVSWYQQVLGQGPQFIFQYYEKEERGRGNFPDRFSARQFPNYSSELNVNALLLGDSALYLCASSLIGDTEAFFGQGTRLTVV.